Sequencing of this TCR beta chain was carried out in a study of cytomegalovirus exposure and HLA in healthy donors. Findings and limits, study-wide: The authors listed approximately 160 TCR beta chains as cytomegalovirus-associated. Using a false discovery rate of 0.05, a later analysis showed that 16,951 TCR beta sequences were associated with HLA alleles. Sequence variants that were highly shared formed a cluster that was likely a sequencing artifact. In a later analysis, the majority of CMV-associated beta chains seemingly showed HLA restriction.

60 Vbeta and 13 Jbeta primers were used in PCR. Measured with immunoSEQ multiplex PCR; TCRdb has only the in-frame clones, and not every one. The sample lists 150,000 to 200,000 clones, roughly 85% occurring once. To note about this clone: Its antigen is as yet unknown.

V lost 5 bases and J lost 0, with 7 bases in between. The CDR3 covers 13 residues. From germline, CDR1 is SGHRS and CDR2 YFSETQ. The specimen was PBMCs. This sequence was found in a man between 18 and 35 years old in good health and CMV-seropositive. The chain combines TRBV5-1 with TRBJ2-3, with a weak D call TRBD1 (6 bases). CDR3 sequence: CASRRGSTDTQYF. CDR3 nucleotide sequence: TGCGCCAGCAGGAGGGGGAGCACAGATACGCAGTATTTT.